This T cell receptor beta chain appears in the sequencing data of a study of OX40 agonist ivuxolimab in advanced cancers. A word on this clone: Its antigen is unidentified.

The germline V gene encodes CDR1 SGHRS and CDR2 YFSETQ. The CDR3 length is 13 residues. Trimming pared 9 bases from V and 1 base from J, leaving 11 bases between. Method: immunoSEQ multiplex PCR; TCRdb's copy keeps in-frame clones and lacks some. The table shows tens of thousands of clones, with roughly 79% occurring only once. Study findings and constraints: With doses of 0.1 to 3.0 mg/kg, CD4+ and CD8+ blood T cells had undergone clonal expansion by week 6.

The V gene is TRBV5-1, the J gene TRBJ2-1; D unresolved. The receptor comes from an adult with an advanced solid tumor such as melanoma, head and neck, liver or kidney cancer. Source: CD4+ or CD8+ T cells sorted from blood, taken in a trial of the OX40 agonist ivuxolimab. This chain's CDR3 is CATSVGSYNEQFF. CDR3 nucleotide sequence: TGCGCCACCTCGGTTGGTTCCTACAATGAGCAGTTCTTC. The full variable domain, its missing parts supplied by reference TRBV5-1 and TRBJ2-1, is KAGVTQTPRYLIKTRGQQVTLSCSPISGHRSVSWYQQTPGQGLQFLFEYFSETQRNKGNFPGRFSGRQFSNSRSEMNVSTLELGDSALYLCATSVGSYNEQFFGPGTRLTVL.